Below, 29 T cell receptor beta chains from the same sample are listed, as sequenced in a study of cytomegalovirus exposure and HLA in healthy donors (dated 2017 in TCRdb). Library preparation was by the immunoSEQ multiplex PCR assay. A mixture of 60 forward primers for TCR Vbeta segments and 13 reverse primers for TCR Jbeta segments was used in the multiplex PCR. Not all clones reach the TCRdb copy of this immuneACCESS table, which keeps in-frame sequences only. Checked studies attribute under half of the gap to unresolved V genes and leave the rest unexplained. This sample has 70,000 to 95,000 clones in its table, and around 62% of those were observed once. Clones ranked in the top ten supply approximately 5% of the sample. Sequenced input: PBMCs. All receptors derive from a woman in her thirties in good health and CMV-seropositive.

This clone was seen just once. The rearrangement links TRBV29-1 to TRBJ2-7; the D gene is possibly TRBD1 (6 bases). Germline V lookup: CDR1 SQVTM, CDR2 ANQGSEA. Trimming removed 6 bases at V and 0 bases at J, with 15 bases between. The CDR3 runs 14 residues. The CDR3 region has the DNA TGCAGCGTCAGGACAGCTCCTAGCTCCTACGAGCAGTACTTC. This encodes CSVRTAPSSYEQYF.

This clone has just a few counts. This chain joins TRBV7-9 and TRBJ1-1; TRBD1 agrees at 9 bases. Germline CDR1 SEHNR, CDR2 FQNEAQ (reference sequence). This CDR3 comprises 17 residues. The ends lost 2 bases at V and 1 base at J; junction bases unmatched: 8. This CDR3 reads CASSLYIGTGRNTEAFF. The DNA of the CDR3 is TGTGCCAGCAGCTTATACATCGGGACAGGGCGGAACACTGAAGCTTTCTTT.

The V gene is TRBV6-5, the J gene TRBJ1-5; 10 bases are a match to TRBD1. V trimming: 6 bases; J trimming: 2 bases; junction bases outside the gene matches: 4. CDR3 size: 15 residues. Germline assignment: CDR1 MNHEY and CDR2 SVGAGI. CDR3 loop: CASRGTGAGNQPQHF. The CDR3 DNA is TGTGCCAGCAGAGGGACAGGGGCTGGCAATCAGCCCCAGCATTTT.

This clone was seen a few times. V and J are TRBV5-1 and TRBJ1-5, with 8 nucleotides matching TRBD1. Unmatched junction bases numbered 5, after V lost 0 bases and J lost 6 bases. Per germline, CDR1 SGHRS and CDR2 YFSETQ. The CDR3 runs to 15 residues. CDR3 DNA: TGCGCCAGCAGCTTGGGTCCGGACAGGGTTCAGCCCCAGCATTTT. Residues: CASSLGPDRVQPQHF.

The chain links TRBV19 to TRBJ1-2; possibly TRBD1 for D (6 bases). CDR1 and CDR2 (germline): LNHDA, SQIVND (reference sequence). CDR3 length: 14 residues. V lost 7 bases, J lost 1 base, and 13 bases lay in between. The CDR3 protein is CASNRKDSNYGYTF. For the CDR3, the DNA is TGTGCCAGTAATAGAAAGGACAGTAACTATGGCTACACCTTC. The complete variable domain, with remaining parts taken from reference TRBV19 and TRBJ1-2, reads DGGITQSPKYLFRKEGQNVTLSCEQNLNHDAMYWYRQDPGQGLRLIYYSQIVNDFQKGDIAEGYSVSREKKESFPLTVTSAQKNPTAFYLCASNRKDSNYGYTFGSGTRLTVV.

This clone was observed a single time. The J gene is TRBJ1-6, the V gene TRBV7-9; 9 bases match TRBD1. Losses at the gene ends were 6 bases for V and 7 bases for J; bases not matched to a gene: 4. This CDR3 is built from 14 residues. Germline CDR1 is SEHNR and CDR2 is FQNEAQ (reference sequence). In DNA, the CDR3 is TGTGCCAGCAGGGGACAGGGTGTAAATTCACCCCTCCACTTT. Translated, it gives CASRGQGVNSPLHF.

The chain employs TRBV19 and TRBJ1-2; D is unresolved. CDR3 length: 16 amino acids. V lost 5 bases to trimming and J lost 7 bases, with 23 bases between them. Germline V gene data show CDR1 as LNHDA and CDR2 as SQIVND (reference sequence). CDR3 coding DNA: TGTGCCAGTAGTCCCGATAGGGTCCGGGGAGGACTTGGCTACACCTTC. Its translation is CASSPDRVRGGLGYTF.

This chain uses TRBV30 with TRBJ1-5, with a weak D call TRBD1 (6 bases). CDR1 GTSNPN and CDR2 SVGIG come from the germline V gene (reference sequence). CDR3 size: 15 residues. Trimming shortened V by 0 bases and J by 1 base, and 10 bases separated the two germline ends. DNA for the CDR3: TGTGCCTGGAGTGTACCCAGGGGAAGCAATCAGCCCCAGCATTTT. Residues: CAWSVPRGSNQPQHF. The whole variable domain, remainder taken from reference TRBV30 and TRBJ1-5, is SQTIHQWPATLVQPVGSPLSLECTVEGTSNPNLYWYRQAAGRGLQLLFYSVGIGQISSEVPQNLSASRPQDRQFILSSKKLLLSDSGFYLCAWSVPRGSNQPQHFGDGTRLSIL.

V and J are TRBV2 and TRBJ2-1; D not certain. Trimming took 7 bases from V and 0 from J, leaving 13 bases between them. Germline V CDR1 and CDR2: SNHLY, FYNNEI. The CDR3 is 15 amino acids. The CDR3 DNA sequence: TGTGCCAGCACCCCGACTTGGAGCTCCTACAATGAGCAGTTCTTC. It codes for CASTPTWSSYNEQFF. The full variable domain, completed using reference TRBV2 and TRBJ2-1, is EPEVTQTPSHQVTQMGQEVILRCVPISNHLYFYWYRQILGQKVEFLVSFYNNEISEKSEIFDDQFSVERPDGSNFTLKIRSTKLEDSAMYFCASTPTWSSYNEQFFGPGTRLTVL.

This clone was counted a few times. Written as DNA, the CDR3 is TGTGCCAGCAGCTTACCGGAGTCCTACGAGCAGTACTTC. Translating gives CASSLPESYEQYF. The chain carries TRBV7-3 and TRBJ2-7, with no clear D. Trimming left V 2 bases short and J 1 base short, with 6 bases between. Germline assignment: CDR1 SGHTA and CDR2 FQGTGA. The CDR3 spans 13 residues.

The CDR3 sequence: CASTRDRGYNEQFF. Written as DNA, the CDR3 is TGTGCCAGTACTAGGGACAGGGGGTACAATGAGCAGTTCTTC. The gene calls are TRBV19 and TRBJ2-1; 11 bases match TRBD1. Trimming removed 7 bases from V and 4 bases from J; junction bases left unmatched: 3. The CDR3 sequence is 14 residues long. The germline V gene encodes CDR1 LNHDA and CDR2 SQIVND (reference sequence).

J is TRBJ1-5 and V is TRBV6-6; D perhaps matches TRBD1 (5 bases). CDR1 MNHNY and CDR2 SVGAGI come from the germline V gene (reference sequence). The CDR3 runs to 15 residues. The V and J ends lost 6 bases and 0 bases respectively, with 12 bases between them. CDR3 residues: CASSHDSLSNQPQHF. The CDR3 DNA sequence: TGTGCCAGCAGCCACGACAGCCTTAGCAATCAGCCCCAGCATTTT.

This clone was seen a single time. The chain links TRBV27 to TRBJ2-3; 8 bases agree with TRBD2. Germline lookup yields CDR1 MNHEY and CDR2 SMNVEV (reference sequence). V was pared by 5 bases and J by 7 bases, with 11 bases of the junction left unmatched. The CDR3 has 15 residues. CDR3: CASSPRPSGGYTQYF. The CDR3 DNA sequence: TGTGCCAGCAGTCCGCGCCCCAGCGGGGGATATACGCAGTATTTT.

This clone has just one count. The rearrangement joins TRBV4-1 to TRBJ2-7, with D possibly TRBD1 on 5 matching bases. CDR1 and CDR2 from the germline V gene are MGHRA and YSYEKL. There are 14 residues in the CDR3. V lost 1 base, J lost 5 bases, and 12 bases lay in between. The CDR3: CASSQADSVNEQYF. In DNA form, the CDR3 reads TGCGCCAGCAGCCAAGCTGACAGTGTGAACGAGCAGTACTTC.

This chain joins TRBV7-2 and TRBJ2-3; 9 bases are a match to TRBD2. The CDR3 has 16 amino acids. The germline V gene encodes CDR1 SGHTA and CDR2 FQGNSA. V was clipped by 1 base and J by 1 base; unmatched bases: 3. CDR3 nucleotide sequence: TGTGCCAGCAGCTTAGAATTAGCGGGGGGCACAGATACGCAGTATTTT. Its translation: CASSLELAGGTDTQYF.

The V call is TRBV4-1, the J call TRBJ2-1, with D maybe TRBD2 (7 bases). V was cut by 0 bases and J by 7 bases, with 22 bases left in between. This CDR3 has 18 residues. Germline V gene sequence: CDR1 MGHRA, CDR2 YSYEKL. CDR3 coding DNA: TGCGCCAGCAGCCAAGATGGGATAAGGGGGGGGGTGGGTAATGAGCAGTTCTTC. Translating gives CASSQDGIRGGVGNEQFF.

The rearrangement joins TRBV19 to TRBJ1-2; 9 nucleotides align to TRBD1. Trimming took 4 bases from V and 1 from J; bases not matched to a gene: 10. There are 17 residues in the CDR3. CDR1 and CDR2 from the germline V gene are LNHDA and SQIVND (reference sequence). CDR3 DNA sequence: TGTGCCAGTAGTACCAAATCACCGGGACAGGGTAACTATGGCTACACCTTC. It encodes CASSTKSPGQGNYGYTF.

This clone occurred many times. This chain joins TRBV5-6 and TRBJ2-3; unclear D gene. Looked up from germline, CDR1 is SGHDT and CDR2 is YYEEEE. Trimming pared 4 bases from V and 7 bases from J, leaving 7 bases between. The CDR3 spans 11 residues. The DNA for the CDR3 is TGTGCCAGCAGCAAAGAGAATACGCAGTATTTT. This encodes CASSKENTQYF.

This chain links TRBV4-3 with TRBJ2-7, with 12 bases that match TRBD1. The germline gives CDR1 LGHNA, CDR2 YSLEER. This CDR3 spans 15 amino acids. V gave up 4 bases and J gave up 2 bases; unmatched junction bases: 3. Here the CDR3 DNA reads TGCGCCAGCAGCCGCGGGACAGGGGGCGCCTACGAGCAGTACTTC. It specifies CASSRGTGGAYEQYF.

This chain's CDR3 is CASTGTGPYEQYF. The CDR3 DNA is TGTGCCAGCACCGGGACAGGACCCTACGAGCAGTACTTC. The rearrangement links TRBV28 to TRBJ2-5, with TRBD1 matching 8 bases. The J call is doubtful: the DNA matches TRBJ2-7 better. The CDR3 runs to 13 residues. Germline V lookup: CDR1 MDHEN, CDR2 SYDVKM.

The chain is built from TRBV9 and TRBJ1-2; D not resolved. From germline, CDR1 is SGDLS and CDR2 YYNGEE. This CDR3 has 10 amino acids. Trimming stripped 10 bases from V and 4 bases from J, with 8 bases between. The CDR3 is CAPGSYGYTF. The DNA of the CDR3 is TGTGCCCCCGGGAGCTATGGCTACACCTTC.

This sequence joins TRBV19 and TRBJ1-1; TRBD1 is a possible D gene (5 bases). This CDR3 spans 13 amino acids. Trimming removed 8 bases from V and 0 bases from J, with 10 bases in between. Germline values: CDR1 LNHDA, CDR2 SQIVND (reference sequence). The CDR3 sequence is CASQEGLNTEAFF. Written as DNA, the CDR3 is TGTGCCAGTCAGGAGGGGCTGAACACTGAAGCTTTCTTT.

CDR3 region: CSVEDLLREQYF. As DNA, the CDR3 is TGCAGCGTTGAGGACTTGCTGAGGGAGCAGTACTTC. The chain is built from TRBV29-1 and TRBJ2-7; perhaps TRBD2 as D (5 bases). This CDR3 is built from 12 residues. Germline V gene sequence: CDR1 SQVTM, CDR2 ANQGSEA. V lost 3 bases and J lost 7, with 13 bases in between.

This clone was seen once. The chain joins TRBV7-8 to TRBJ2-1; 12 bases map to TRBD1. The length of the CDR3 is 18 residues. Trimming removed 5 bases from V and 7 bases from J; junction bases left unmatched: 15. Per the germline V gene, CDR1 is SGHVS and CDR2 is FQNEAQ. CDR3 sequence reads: CASSNKDGTGGWRNEQFF. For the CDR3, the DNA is TGTGCCAGCAGCAATAAAGACGGGACAGGGGGCTGGAGGAATGAGCAGTTCTTC.

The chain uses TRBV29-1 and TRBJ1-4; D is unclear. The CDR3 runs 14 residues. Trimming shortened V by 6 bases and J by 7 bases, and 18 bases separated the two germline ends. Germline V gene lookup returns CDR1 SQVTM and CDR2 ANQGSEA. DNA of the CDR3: TGCAGCGTATTCTCGACGGACTGGAGTGAAAAACTGTTTTTT. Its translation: CSVFSTDWSEKLFF.

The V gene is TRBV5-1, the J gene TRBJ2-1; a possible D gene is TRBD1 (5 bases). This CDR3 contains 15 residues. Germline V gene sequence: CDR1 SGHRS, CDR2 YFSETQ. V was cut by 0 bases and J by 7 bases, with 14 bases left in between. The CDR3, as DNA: TGCGCCAGCAGCTTGGGTCAGGGCATGGGGAATGAGCAGTTCTTC. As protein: CASSLGQGMGNEQFF. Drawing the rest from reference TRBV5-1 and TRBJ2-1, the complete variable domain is KAGVTQTPRYLIKTRGQQVTLSCSPISGHRSVSWYQQTPGQGLQFLFEYFSETQRNKGNFPGRFSGRQFSNSRSEMNVSTLELGDSALYLCASSLGQGMGNEQFFGPGTRLTVL.

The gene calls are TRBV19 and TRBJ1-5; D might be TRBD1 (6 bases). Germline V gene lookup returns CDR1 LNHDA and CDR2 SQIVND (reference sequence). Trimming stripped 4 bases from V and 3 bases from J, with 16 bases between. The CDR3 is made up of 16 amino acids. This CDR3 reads CASSRRTGSNNQPQHF. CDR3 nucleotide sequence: TGTGCCAGTAGTAGGAGAACAGGGTCGAACAATCAGCCCCAGCATTTT.

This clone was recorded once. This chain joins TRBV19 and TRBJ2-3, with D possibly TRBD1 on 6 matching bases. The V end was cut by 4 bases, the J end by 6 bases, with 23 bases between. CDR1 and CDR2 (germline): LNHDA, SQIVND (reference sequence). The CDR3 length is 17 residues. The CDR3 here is CASSKWGQPTGVDTQYF. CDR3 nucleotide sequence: TGTGCCAGTAGTAAGTGGGGGCAGCCCACTGGGGTGGATACGCAGTATTTT. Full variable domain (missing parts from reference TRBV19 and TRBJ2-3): DGGITQSPKYLFRKEGQNVTLSCEQNLNHDAMYWYRQDPGQGLRLIYYSQIVNDFQKGDIAEGYSVSREKKESFPLTVTSAQKNPTAFYLCASSKWGQPTGVDTQYFGPGTRLTVL.

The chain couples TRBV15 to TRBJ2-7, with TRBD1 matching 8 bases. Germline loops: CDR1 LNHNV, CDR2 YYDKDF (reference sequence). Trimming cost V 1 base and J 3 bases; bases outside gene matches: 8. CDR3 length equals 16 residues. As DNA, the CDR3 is TGTGCCACCAGCAGAGTTAGGGACAGGAGAAACTACGAGCAGTACTTC. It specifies CATSRVRDRRNYEQYF.